This T cell receptor (beta chain) was profiled in a study of CD8 T cells in Susac syndrome. The germline V gene encodes CDR1 MNHEY and CDR2 SMNVEV (reference sequence). The germline V and J ends were trimmed by 5 bases and 6 bases, with 9 bases remaining between them. The CDR3 totals 12 residues. Random hexamers were used to reverse transcribe the RNA input (0.5 to 1 ug). A multiplex approach, immunoSEQ multiplex PCR, amplified TCR beta CDR3 across 54 Vbeta and 13 Jbeta. TCRdb reprocessed the immunoSEQ multiplex PCR reads with MiXCR, giving one entry per CDR3 protein. This sample has more than 75,000 distinct CDR3 sequences, with approximately 94% found just once. Sequencing of TCR beta was performed on blood CD8+ T cells and on blood CD4+ T cells. The study used healthy donors as controls matched for age and sex. FACS was used to enrich TEMRA cells, whereas the CD8+ and CD4+ T cells were obtained by negative isolation.

The sequenced sample was CD8+ T cells from PBMCs. The gene calls are TRBV27 and TRBJ2-3; D not resolved. The receptor comes from a human donor in good health. CDR3 DNA sequence: TGTGCCAGCAGTCGGATCCCCGATACGCAGTATTTT. Its protein is CASSRIPDTQYF.